The clone carrying this TCR beta chain was observed a single time. This record comes from a study of blood T cell repertoires in COVID-19. Study as a whole: T cells, B-cell-depleted T cells, or PBMCs supplied cDNA or gDNA.

In the source study's methods: Reference gene primer amplification yielded estimated nucleated cell counts. Produced via immunoSEQ multiplex PCR; TCRdb's table is partial and in-frame only. That table is the source of V, J and clone size, and D and trimming were worked out from the DNA. The sample contains tens of thousands of clones, roughly 90% of which appear only once. V was pared by 5 bases and J by 8 bases, with 12 bases between. Germline V gives CDR1 SGHAT, CDR2 FQNNGV. CDR3 length equals 13 residues. Material: peripheral blood. The chain employs TRBV11-2 and TRBJ1-4; D gene ambiguous. The source is a man older than 75 with acute or convalescent COVID-19. This CDR3 reads CASSRGDGEKLFF. In DNA, the CDR3 is TGTGCCAGCAGCCGCGGGGATGGAGAAAAACTGTTTTTT. Looking up the rest from reference TRBV11-2 and TRBJ1-4 gives the full variable domain: EAGVAQSPRYKIIEKRQSVAFWCNPISGHATLYWYQQILGQGPKLLIQFQNNGVVDDSQLPKDRFSAERLKGVDSTLKIQPAKLEDSAVYLCASSRGDGEKLFFGSGTQLSVL.